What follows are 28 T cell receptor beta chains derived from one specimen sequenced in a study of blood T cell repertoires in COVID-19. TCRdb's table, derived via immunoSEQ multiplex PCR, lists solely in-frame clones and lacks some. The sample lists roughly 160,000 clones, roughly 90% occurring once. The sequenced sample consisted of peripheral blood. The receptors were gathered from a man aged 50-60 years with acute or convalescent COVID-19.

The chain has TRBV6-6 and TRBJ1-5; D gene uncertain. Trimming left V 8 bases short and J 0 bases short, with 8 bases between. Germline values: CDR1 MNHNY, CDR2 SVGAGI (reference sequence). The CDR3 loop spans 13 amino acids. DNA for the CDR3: TGTGCCAGCCATCCCTATAGCAATCAGCCCCAGCATTTT. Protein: CASHPYSNQPQHF.

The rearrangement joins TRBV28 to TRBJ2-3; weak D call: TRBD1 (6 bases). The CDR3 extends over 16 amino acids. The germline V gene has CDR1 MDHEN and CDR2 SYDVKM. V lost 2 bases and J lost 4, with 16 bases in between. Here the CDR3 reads CASSLHEGGGSDTQYF. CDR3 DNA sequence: TGTGCCAGCAGTTTACATGAGGGTGGGGGCTCAGATACGCAGTATTTT.

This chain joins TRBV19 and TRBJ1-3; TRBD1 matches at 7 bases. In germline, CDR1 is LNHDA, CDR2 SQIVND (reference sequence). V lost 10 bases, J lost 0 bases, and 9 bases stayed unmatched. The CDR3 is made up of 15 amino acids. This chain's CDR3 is CATSGQPDSGNTIYF. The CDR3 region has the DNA TGTGCCACCTCGGGACAGCCAGACTCTGGAAACACCATATATTTT.

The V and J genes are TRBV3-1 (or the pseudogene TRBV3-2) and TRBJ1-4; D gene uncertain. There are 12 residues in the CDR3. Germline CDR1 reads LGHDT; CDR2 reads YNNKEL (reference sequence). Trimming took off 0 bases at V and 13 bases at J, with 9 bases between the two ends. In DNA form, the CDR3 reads TGTGCCAGCAGCCAAGAGGGTAGGAGACTGTTTTTT. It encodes CASSQEGRRLFF.

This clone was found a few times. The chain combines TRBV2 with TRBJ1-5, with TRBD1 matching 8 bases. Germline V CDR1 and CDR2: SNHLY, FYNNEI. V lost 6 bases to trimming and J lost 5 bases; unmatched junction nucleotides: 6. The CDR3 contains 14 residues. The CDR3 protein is CASSLQGVYQPQHF. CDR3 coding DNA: TGTGCCAGCAGCCTACAGGGGGTCTATCAGCCCCAGCATTTT.

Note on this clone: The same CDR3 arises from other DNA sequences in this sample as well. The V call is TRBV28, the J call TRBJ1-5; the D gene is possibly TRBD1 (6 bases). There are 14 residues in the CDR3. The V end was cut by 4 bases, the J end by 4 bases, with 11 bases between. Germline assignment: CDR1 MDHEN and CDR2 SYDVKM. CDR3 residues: CASSSGQTNQPQHF. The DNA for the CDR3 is TGTGCCAGCAGTTCAGGACAGACGAATCAGCCCCAGCATTTT.

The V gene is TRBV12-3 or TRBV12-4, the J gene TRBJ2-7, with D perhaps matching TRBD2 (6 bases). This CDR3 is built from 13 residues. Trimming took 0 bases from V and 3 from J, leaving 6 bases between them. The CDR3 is CASSLAGGYEQYF. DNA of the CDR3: TGTGCCAGCAGTTTAGCGGGGGGCTACGAGCAGTACTTC.

The CDR3 here is CASSLGGRGPTDTQYF. Written as DNA, the CDR3 is TGTGCCAGCAGCTTAGGAGGCAGGGGGCCCACAGATACGCAGTATTTT. The V call is TRBV7-9, the J call TRBJ2-3; 8 bases map to TRBD1. V dropped 1 base and J dropped 2; count of bases not matched to a gene: 5. The CDR3 is made up of 16 amino acids. Germline V gene lookup returns CDR1 SEHNR and CDR2 FQNEAQ (reference sequence).

The CDR3 is CSVAGQGHTEAFF. For the CDR3, the DNA is TGCAGCGTTGCGGGCCAGGGTCACACTGAAGCTTTCTTT. The chain employs TRBV29-1 and TRBJ1-1; TRBD1 is a possible D gene (5 bases). Germline values: CDR1 SQVTM, CDR2 ANQGSEA. This CDR3 spans 13 amino acids. Trimming took 4 bases from V and 3 from J, leaving 12 bases between them.

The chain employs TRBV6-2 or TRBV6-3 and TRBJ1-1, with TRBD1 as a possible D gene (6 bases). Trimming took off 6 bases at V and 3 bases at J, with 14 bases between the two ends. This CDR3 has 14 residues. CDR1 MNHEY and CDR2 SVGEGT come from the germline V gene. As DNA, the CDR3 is TGTGCCAGCAGCCCCCGGGGGGCGTACACTGAAGCTTTCTTT. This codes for CASSPRGAYTEAFF.

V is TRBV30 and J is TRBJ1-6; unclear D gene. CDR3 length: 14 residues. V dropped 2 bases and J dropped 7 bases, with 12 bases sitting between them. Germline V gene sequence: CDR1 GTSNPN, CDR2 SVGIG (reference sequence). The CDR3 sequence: CAWSLGFRNSPLHF. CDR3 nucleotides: TGTGCCTGGAGTCTAGGTTTTCGGAATTCACCCCTCCACTTT. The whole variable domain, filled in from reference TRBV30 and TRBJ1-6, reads SQTIHQWPATLVQPVGSPLSLECTVEGTSNPNLYWYRQAAGRGLQLLFYSVGIGQISSEVPQNLSASRPQDRQFILSSKKLLLSDSGFYLCAWSLGFRNSPLHFGNGTRLTVT.

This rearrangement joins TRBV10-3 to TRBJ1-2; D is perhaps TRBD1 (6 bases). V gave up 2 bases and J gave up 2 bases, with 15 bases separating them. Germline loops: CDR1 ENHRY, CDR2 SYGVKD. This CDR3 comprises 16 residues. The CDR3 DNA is TGTGCCATCAGTGAGCCCTACAGGGACGAGAACTATGGCTACACCTTC. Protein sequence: CAISEPYRDENYGYTF.

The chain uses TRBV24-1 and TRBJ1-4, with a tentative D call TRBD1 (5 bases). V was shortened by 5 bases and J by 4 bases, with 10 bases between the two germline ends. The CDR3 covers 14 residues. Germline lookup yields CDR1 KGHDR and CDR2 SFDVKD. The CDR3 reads CATSAAGLNEKLFF. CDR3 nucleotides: TGTGCCACCAGTGCCGCAGGGCTTAATGAAAAACTGTTTTTT.

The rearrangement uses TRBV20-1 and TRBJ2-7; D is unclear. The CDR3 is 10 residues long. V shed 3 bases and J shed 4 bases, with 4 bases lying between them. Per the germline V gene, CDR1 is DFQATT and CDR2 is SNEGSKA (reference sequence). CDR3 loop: CSASRYEQYF. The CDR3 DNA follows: TGCAGTGCTAGTCGTTACGAGCAGTACTTC.

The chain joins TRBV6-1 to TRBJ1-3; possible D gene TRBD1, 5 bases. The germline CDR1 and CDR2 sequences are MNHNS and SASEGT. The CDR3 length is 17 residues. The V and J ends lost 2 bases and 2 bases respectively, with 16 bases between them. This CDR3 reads CASSEQPSRVTGNTIYF. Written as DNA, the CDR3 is TGTGCCAGCAGTGAACAACCCTCCAGGGTCACTGGAAACACCATATATTTT.

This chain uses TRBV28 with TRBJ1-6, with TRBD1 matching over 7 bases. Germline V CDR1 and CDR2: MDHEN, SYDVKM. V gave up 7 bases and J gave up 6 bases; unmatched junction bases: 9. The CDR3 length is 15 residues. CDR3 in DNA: TGTGCCAGCAATTCCCAGGGGGGCGGTAATTCACCCCTCCACTTT. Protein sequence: CASNSQGGGNSPLHF.

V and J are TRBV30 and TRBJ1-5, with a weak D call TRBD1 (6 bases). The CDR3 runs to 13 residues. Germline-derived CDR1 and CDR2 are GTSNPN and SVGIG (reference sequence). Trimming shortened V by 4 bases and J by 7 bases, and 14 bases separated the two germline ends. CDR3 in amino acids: CAWTGGADQPQHF. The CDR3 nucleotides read TGTGCCTGGACGGGGGGCGCCGACCAGCCCCAGCATTTT.

This chain's CDR3 is CASSFGGLSSGELFF. DNA for the CDR3: TGTGCCAGCAGTTTCGGGGGGCTGAGCTCCGGGGAGCTGTTTTTT. The chain combines TRBV27 with TRBJ2-2; perhaps TRBD2 as D (7 bases). Germline CDR1 MNHEY, CDR2 SMNVEV (reference sequence). This CDR3 has 15 amino acids. The V end was cut by 3 bases, the J end by 6 bases, with 14 bases between.

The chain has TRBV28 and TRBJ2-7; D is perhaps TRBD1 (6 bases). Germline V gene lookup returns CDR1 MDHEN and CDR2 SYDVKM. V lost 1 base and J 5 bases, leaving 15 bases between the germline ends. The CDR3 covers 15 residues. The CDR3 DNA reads TGTGCCAGCAGTTTATTGAAGGGGGTGTCCCACGAGCAGTACGTC. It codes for CASSLLKGVSHEQYV.

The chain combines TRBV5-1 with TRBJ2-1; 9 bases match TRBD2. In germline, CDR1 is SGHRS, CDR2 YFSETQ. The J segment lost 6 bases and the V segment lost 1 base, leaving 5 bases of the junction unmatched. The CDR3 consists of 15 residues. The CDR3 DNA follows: TGCGCCAGCAGCTTGATGGGACTAGCCTCCAATGAGCAGTTCTTC. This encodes CASSLMGLASNEQFF.

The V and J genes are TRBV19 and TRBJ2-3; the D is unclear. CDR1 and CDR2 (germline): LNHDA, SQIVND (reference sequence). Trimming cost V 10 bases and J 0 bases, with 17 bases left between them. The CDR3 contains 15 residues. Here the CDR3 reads CATQSRLVSTDTQYF. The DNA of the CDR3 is TGTGCCACCCAATCCCGGTTGGTTAGCACAGATACGCAGTATTTT.

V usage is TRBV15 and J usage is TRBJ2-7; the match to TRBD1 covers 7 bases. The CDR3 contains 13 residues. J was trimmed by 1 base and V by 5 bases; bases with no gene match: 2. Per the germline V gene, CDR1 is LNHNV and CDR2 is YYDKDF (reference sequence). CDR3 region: CATSLDRSYEQYV. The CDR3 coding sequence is TGTGCCACCAGCCTGGACAGGTCCTACGAGCAGTACGTC.

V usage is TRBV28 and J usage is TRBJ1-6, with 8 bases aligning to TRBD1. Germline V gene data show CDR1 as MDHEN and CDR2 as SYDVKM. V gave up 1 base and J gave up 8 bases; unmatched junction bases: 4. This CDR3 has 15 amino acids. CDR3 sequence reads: CASSLFDRGDSPLHF. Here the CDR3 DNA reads TGTGCCAGCAGTTTATTTGACAGGGGCGATTCACCCCTCCACTTT.

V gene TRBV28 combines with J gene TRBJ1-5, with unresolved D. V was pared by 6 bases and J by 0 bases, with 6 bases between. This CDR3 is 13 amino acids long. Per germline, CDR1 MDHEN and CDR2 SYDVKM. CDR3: CASRLNSNQPQHF. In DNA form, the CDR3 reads TGTGCCAGCAGACTGAATAGCAATCAGCCCCAGCATTTT.

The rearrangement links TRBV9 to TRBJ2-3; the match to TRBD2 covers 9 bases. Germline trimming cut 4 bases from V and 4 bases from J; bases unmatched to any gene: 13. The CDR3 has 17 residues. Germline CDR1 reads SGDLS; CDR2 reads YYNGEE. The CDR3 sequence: CASSPRSGSALSDTQYF. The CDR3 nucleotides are TGTGCCAGCAGCCCCCGTAGCGGGAGCGCTTTGTCAGATACGCAGTATTTT.

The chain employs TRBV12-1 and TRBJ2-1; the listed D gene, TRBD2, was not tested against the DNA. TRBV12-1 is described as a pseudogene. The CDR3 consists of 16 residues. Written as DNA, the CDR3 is TGTGCCAGCAGCCAAAATAGCGGACGCTCCTACAATGAGCAGTTCTTC. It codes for CASSQNSGRSYNEQFF.

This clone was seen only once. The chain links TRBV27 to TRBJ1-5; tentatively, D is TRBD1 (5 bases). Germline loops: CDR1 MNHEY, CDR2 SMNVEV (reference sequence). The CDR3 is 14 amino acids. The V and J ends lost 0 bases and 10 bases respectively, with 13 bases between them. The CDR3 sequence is CASSLSWGGYPQHF. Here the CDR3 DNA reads TGTGCCAGCAGTTTATCGTGGGGGGGTTACCCCCAGCATTTT.

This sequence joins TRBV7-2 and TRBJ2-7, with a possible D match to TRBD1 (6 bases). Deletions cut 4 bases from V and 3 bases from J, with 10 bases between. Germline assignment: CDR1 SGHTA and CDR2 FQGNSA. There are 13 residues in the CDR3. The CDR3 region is CASSSTGFYEQYF. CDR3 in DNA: TGTGCCAGCAGCTCGACAGGCTTCTACGAGCAGTACTTC.